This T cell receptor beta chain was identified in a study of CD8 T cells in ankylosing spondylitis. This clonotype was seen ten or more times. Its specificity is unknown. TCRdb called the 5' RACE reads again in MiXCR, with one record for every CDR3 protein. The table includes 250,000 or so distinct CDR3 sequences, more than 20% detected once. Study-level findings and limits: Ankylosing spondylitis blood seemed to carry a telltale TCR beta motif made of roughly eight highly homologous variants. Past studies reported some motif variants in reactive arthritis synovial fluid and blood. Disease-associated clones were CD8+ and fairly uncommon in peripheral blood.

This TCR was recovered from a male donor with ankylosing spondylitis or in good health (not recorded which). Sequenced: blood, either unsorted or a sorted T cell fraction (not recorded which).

CDR3 DNA sequence: TGCGCCAGCAGCCAAGAGCCCCCTAGCGGGGGTAACACCGGGGAGCTGTTTTTT. It specifies CASSQEPPSGGNTGELFF. This chain joins TRBV4-1 and TRBJ2-2; 10 bases line up with TRBD2. This CDR3 spans 18 amino acids. V dropped 0 bases and J dropped 2; count of bases not matched to a gene: 6. The germline CDR1 and CDR2 sequences are MGHRA and YSYEKL.